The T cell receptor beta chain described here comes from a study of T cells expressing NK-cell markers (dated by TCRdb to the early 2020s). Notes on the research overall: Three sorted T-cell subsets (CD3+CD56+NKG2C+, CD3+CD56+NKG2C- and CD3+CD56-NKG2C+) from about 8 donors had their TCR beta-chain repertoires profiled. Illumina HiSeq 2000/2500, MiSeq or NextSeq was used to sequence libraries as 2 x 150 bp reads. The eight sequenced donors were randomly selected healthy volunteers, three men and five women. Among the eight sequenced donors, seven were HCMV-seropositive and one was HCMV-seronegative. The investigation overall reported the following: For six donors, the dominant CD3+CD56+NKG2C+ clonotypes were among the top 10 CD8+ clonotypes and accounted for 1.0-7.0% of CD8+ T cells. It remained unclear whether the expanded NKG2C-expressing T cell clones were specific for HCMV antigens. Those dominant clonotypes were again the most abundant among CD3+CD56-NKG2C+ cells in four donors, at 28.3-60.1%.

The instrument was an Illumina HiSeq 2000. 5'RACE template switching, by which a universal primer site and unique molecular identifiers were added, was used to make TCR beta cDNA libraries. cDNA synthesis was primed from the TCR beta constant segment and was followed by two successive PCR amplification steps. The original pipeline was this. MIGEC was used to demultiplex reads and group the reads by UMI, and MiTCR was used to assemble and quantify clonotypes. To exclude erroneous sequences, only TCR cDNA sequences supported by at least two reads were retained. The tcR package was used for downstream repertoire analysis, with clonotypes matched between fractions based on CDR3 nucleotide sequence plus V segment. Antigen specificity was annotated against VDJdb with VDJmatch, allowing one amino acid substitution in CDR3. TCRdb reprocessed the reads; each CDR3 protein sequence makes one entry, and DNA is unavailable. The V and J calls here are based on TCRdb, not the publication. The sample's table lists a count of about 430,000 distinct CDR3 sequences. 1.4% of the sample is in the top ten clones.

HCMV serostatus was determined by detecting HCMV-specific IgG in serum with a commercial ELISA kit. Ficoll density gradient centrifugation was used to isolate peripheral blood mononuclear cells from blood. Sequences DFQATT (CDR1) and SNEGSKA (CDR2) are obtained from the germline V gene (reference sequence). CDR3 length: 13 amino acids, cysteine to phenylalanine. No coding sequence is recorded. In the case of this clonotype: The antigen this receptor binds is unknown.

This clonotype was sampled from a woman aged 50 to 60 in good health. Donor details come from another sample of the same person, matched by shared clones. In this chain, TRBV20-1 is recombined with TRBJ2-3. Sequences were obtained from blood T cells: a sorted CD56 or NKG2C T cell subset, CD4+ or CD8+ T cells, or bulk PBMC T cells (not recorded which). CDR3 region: CSAKTPWPTTQYF.